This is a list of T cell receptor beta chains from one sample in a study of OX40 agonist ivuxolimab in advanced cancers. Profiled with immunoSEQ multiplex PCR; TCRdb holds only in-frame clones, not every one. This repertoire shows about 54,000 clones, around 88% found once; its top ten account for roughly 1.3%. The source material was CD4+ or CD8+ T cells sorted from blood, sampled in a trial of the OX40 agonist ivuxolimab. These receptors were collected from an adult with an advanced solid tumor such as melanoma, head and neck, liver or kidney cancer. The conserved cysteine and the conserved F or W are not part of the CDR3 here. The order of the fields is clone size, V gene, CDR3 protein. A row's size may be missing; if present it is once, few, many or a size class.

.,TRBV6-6,ASSKLAAKETQY
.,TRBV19,ASSIERNSPLH
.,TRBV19,ASTPPGALGNYGYT
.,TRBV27,ASSPRGRGVTSGGPSEQF
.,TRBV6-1,ASRTYRAGDYGYT
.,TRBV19,ASSKLANTEAF
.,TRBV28,ASRPPTGNYGYT
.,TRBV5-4,ASSLALENEQF
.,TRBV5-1,ASSLAGGSYEQY
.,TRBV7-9,ASSPRQGTSNQPQH
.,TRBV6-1,ASIGQGQDKLF
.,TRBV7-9,ASSRSGSTDTQY
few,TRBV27,ATISLAGAGEQY
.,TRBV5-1,ASSPGVPGVETQY
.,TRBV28,ASRATGETQY
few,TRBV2,ASSGPSPGQGAYGYT
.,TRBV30,AWSVVLAGRNEQF
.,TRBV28,ASSIQGGHYEQY
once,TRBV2,ASRDRWDQPQH
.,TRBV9,ASSPPGTSGGRDTQY
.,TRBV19,ASSQMVDTEAF
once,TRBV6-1,ASSELRAALMTQY
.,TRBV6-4,ASRAGDRVGSRQPQH
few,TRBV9,ASSVAADYGYT
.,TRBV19,ASNFQLAGELF
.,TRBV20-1,SARVSEAF
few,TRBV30,AWRSGQNQPQH
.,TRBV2,ASSGGQVGNQPQH
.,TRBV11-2,ASSQALGQNYEQY
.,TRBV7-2,ASGGTVSGNTIY
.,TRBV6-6,ASNDRSSNTGELF
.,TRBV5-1,ASTRTGAYNEQF
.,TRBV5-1,ASSPAGTSTYEQY
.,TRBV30,AWSAGATDTQY
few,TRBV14,ASSLGLLGAF
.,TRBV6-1,ASMVLAGNTQY
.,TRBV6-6,ASSYDTTGSGPEAF